Below, one TCR beta chain is given with its context. The data originate from a study of cytomegalovirus exposure and HLA in healthy donors. Both 60 Vbeta primers and 13 Jbeta primers went into the PCR. Method: immunoSEQ multiplex PCR; TCRdb's copy keeps in-frame clones and lacks some. The repertoire holds approximately 150,000 clones, about 75% seen once, with less than 9% in the top ten. The origin of this receptor is a male donor in good health and CMV-seropositive. Source material: PBMCs.

The DNA for the CDR3 is TGTGCCAGCAGCTCTCGCCGGGACAGGGTTATGGATGAGCAGTTCTTC. This translates into CASSSRRDRVMDEQFF. The rearrangement joins TRBV11-3 to TRBJ2-1; 9 bases fit TRBD1. The CDR3 contains 16 residues. V was pared by 4 bases and J by 8 bases, with 12 bases of the junction left unmatched. Germline loops: CDR1 SGHNT, CDR2 YENEEA.